This T cell receptor (beta chain) derives from a study of long-term antiretroviral therapy in people with HIV. Points from the study as a whole: ART adherence, viral resistance and therapy changes went unrecorded.

Samples were assayed with immunoSEQ v3.0 at survey level. Libraries were prepared by immunoSEQ multiplex PCR; TCRdb keeps only in-frame clonotypes and omits some of them. The data show about 9,700 clones, 60% to 85% seen once. Each specimen consisted of roughly 0.9-10 million cryopreserved PBMC prior to extraction of DNA. CDR3 length: 17 amino acids. Germline assignment: CDR1 SGHTA and CDR2 FQGTGA. Trimming cost V 4 bases and J 1 base, with 17 bases left between them. A word on this clone: Its cognate antigen is unknown.

The sample here was unsorted PBMCs, taken 1.8 years before starting antiretroviral therapy. This chain connects TRBV7-3 to TRBJ2-1; D might be TRBD2 (7 bases). This receptor was obtained from a man in his forties with HIV. The CDR3: CASSSQPGGASYNEQFF. The CDR3 nucleotides are TGTGCCAGCAGCTCCCAACCTGGGGGGGCGTCCTACAATGAGCAGTTCTTC.